These 20 T cell receptor beta chains share one sample of origin, sequenced in a study of regulatory T cells in long-lasting Graves disease (dated by TCRdb to about 2021). Library creation used multiplex PCR. The instrument given in TCRdb is Illumina HiSeq 4000. To build TCR beta libraries, CDR3 regions were amplified by Arm-PCR using iRepertoire HTBI primers. TCRdb reworked the public reads: Q25 trimming with fastp, MiXCR clone assembly, productive beta chains retained. CDR3 protein sequences are deduplicated, and each keeps its most common genes and DNA. The sample includes more than 650,000 distinct CDR3 sequences, with 25% to 30% observed a single time. The ten biggest clones cover around 42% of the sample. Interpreted using the paper, the time point label stands for: persistent/refractory GD, antithyroid drugs over 5 years with positive TRAb. For both TCR sequencing and RNA sequencing, RNA was extracted from PBMCs using TRIzol.

The sequenced sample was peripheral blood mononuclear cells (PBMCs), obtained when the disease was refractory, from a patient treated with antithyroid drugs. The receptors come from a female donor with Graves disease.

For this clonotype: One base away lies a much larger clone, so this may be a sequencing read error. V gene TRBV13 combines with J gene TRBJ2-2, with TRBD2 matching 11 bases. Looked up from germline, CDR1 is PRHDT and CDR2 is FYEKMQ (reference sequence). The CDR3 totals 18 residues. CDR3 nucleotides: TGTGCCAGCGGCTTAAGGGCAGGACTAGCGGGTCCCACCGGGGAGCTGTTTTTT. This gives the protein CASGLRAGLAGPTGELFF. Together with reference TRBV13 and TRBJ2-2, the CDR3 gives the full variable domain: AAGVIQSPRHLIKEKRETATLKCYPIPRHDTVYWYQQGPGQDPQFLISFYEKMQSDKGSIPDRFSAQQFSDYHSELNMSSLELGDSALYFCASGLRAGLAGPTGELFFGEGSRLTVL.

The chain couples TRBV2 to TRBJ2-3; D is possibly TRBD1 (6 bases). V shed 6 bases and J shed 2 bases, with 9 bases lying between them. There are 13 residues in the CDR3. Germline V gives CDR1 SNHLY, CDR2 FYNNEI. CDR3 amino acids: CASRGTLTDTQYF. In nucleotides, the CDR3 is TGTGCCAGCAGAGGGACACTCACAGATACGCAGTATTTT.

This clonotype was seen more than once but under ten times. The J gene is TRBJ1-1, the V gene TRBV6-1; D is uncertain. The V gene lost 6 bases and the J gene lost 1 base, with 15 bases spanning the gap. Germline assignment: CDR1 MNHNS and CDR2 SASEGT. This CDR3 has 15 amino acids. The CDR3 coding sequence is TGTGCCAGCAGGAGGACCGGGCCCCAGAACACTGAAGCTTTCTTT. This encodes CASRRTGPQNTEAFF.

The sample holds a few counts of this clonotype. V is TRBV6-1 and J is TRBJ1-2, with unresolved D. The germline V and J ends were trimmed by 2 bases and 8 bases, with 18 bases remaining between them. The germline gives CDR1 MNHNS, CDR2 SASEGT. The CDR3 is 15 amino acids. In DNA, the CDR3 is TGTGCCAGCAGTGAAATGATGGTCGGTGGTTCGGGCTACACCTTC. It codes for CASSEMMVGGSGYTF.

This clonotype was counted only a few times. The chain is built from TRBV15 and TRBJ2-7; 9 positions agree with TRBD2. Losses at the gene ends were 5 bases for V and 6 bases for J; bases not matched to a gene: 14. Germline-derived CDR1 and CDR2 are LNHNV and YYDKDF (reference sequence). There are 16 residues in the CDR3. The CDR3 reads CATSDPKTGLASEQYF. The CDR3 DNA sequence: TGTGCCACCAGCGACCCCAAAACGGGACTAGCAAGCGAGCAGTACTTC.

This clonotype was observed a handful of times. The gene calls are TRBV6-1 and TRBJ2-7; possibly TRBD2 for D (6 bases). Germline loops: CDR1 MNHNS, CDR2 SASEGT. Trimming left V 5 bases short and J 2 bases short, with 16 bases between. The CDR3 runs 15 residues. The DNA of the CDR3 is TGTGCCAGCAGTTGGGGAGGCGCTAGGCCCTACGAGCAGTACTTC. Translated, it gives CASSWGGARPYEQYF.

This clonotype came up many times. V usage is TRBV13 and J usage is TRBJ2-2; the D is unclear. This CDR3 spans 13 amino acids. Germline CDR1 and CDR2: PRHDT and FYEKMQ (reference sequence). V lost 2 bases, J lost 6 bases, and 7 bases lay in between. The CDR3 DNA reads TGTGCCAGCAGCTTAAAAGGGTCCGGGGAGCTGTTTTTT. Amino acid sequence: CASSLKGSGELFF.

This clonotype was found a few times. The chain couples TRBV2 to TRBJ1-1; D is ambiguous. Trimming pared 2 bases from V and 11 bases from J, leaving 15 bases between. CDR1 is SNHLY, CDR2 FYNNEI, per germline. This CDR3 has 13 amino acids. CDR3 coding DNA: TGTGCCAGCAGTGAAAGGTTTGGGTCGGAGGCTTTCTTT. Encoded protein: CASSERFGSEAFF.

The chain uses TRBV3-1 and TRBJ2-7, with a weak D call TRBD2 (5 bases). There are 12 residues in the CDR3. V was shortened by 5 bases and J by 7 bases, with 12 bases between the two germline ends. Germline V gene data show CDR1 as LGHDT and CDR2 as YNNKEL (reference sequence). In nucleotides, the CDR3 is TGTGCCAGCAGCGAGCCCCGGGGAGAGCAGTACTTC. It codes for CASSEPRGEQYF.

The table lists this clonotype with many counts. The V and J genes are TRBV3-1 and TRBJ1-2; D uncertain. CDR1 and CDR2 from the germline V gene are LGHDT and YNNKEL (reference sequence). The CDR3 runs 13 residues. V dropped 2 bases and J dropped 0 bases, with 4 bases sitting between them. CDR3 bases: TGTGCCAGCAGCCAACAGGCTAACTATGGCTACACCTTC. It is translated as CASSQQANYGYTF.

The gene calls are TRBV6-9 and TRBJ1-2; 8 bases are a match to TRBD1. CDR1 and CDR2 from the germline V gene are MNHGY and SVAAGI. There are 15 residues in the CDR3. V gave up 3 bases and J gave up 4 bases; unmatched junction bases: 7. The CDR3 DNA sequence: TGTGCCAGCAGTTACTCTACAGGGGGGAGCTATGGCTACACCTTC. It yields the protein CASSYSTGGSYGYTF.

This clonotype was counted ten times or more. The genes are TRBV27 and TRBJ2-4; 8 bases agree with TRBD2. The CDR3 covers 13 residues. J gave up 8 bases and V 7 bases, and 7 bases lay outside the gene matches. Germline V gene lookup returns CDR1 MNHEY and CDR2 SMNVEV (reference sequence). CDR3 DNA: TGTGCCAGCAACAGCGGGAGTGAGGACATTCAGTACTTC. The encoded protein is CASNSGSEDIQYF.

This clonotype was seen a few times. V and J are TRBV18 and TRBJ1-5; no firm D call. This CDR3 is 14 amino acids long. Trimming took 0 bases from V and 6 from J, leaving 9 bases between them. Germline V lookup: CDR1 KGHSH, CDR2 LQKENI. CDR3 sequence reads: CASSPPGYSQPQHF. The CDR3 DNA reads TGTGCCAGCTCACCACCAGGGTACAGTCAGCCCCAGCATTTT. The full variable domain, completed using reference TRBV18 and TRBJ1-5, is NAGVMQNPRHLVRRRGQEARLRCSPMKGHSHVYWYRQLPEEGLKFMVYLQKENIIDESGMPKERFSAEFPKEGPSILRIQQVVRGDSAAYFCASSPPGYSQPQHFGDGTRLSIL.

The rearrangement joins TRBV12-3 or TRBV12-4 to TRBJ1-3, with D possibly being TRBD1 (5 bases). V was pared by 5 bases and J by 4 bases, with 12 bases between. The CDR3 contains 14 residues. The chain's CDR3 is CASSPLGQGNTIYF. Here the CDR3 DNA reads TGTGCCAGCAGTCCTCTGGGGCAGGGAAACACCATATATTTT.

In its sample, this clonotype was seen many times. V gene TRBV11-2 combines with J gene TRBJ1-6; D remains unclear. Trimming took off 5 bases at V and 7 bases at J, with 12 bases between the two ends. Germline V gives CDR1 SGHAT, CDR2 FQNNGV. CDR3 length: 14 amino acids. The CDR3 DNA sequence: TGTGCCAGCAGCGTGGACGGCGGGAATTCACCCCTCCACTTT. Residues: CASSVDGGNSPLHF.

Written as DNA, the CDR3 is TGCGCCAGCAGCTCTCGACAGGGAGTCCAAACTGAAGCTTTCTTT. As protein: CASSSRQGVQTEAFF. The chain has TRBV5-1 and TRBJ1-1; TRBD1 matches at 7 bases. V gave up 3 bases and J gave up 5 bases; unmatched junction bases: 10. The germline V gene has CDR1 SGHRS and CDR2 YFSETQ. This CDR3 is 15 amino acids long.

This clonotype was observed a handful of times. The chain recombines TRBV29-1 with TRBJ1-1; D unresolved. The CDR3 extends over 13 amino acids. Trimming left V 0 bases short and J 3 bases short, with 8 bases between. Germline V CDR1 and CDR2: SQVTM, ANQGSEA. The CDR3 loop is CSVEDITDTEAFF. The CDR3 coding sequence is TGCAGCGTTGAAGATATCACAGACACTGAAGCTTTCTTT.

The chain has TRBV4-1 and TRBJ1-2; 7 nucleotides match TRBD1. The CDR3 is 16 amino acids. Germline V gives CDR1 MGHRA, CDR2 YSYEKL. The trim removed 2 bases at V and 6 bases at J, leaving 12 bases unmatched. For the CDR3, the DNA is TGCGCCAGCAGCCAACTTTCACCCCGGGACAGCCATGGCTACACCTTC. Encoded protein: CASSQLSPRDSHGYTF.

The gene calls are TRBV20-1 and TRBJ1-2; D is uncertain. CDR3 length: 12 amino acids. Trimming pared 0 bases from V and 8 bases from J, leaving 10 bases between. Germline loops: CDR1 DFQATT, CDR2 SNEGSKA (reference sequence). The CDR3 DNA is TGCAGTGCTAGAGACGTAGGCGACGGCTACACCTTC. It is translated as CSARDVGDGYTF.

This rearrangement joins TRBV12-3 or TRBV12-4 to TRBJ2-4; a possible D gene is TRBD1 (5 bases). The V and J ends lost 7 bases and 6 bases respectively, with 22 bases between them. This CDR3 has 16 residues. The CDR3 sequence: CASTSLSLRGRNIQYF. The CDR3 region has the DNA TGTGCCAGCACCTCACTCAGCCTTAGGGGCAGAAACATTCAGTACTTC.